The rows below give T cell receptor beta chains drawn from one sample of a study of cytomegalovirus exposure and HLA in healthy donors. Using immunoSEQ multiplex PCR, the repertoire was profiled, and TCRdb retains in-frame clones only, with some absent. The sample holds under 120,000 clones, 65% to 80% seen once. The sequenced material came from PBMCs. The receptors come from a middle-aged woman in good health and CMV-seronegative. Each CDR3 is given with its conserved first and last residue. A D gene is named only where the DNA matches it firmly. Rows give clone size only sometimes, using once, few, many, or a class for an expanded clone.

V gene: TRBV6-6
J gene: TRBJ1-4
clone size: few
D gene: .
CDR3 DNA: TGTGCCAGCAGCCTTTGGACAAGAAATGAAAAACTGTTTTTT
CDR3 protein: CASSLWTRNEKLFF

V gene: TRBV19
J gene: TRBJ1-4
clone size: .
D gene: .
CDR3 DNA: TGTGCCAGTAGAGGCGGGGAGAATGAAAAACTGTTTTTT
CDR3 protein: CASRGGENEKLFF

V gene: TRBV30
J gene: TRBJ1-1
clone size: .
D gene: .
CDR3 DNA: TGTGCCTGGAGACCGGGGGGCGCTGAAGCTTTCTTT
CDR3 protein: CAWRPGGAEAFF

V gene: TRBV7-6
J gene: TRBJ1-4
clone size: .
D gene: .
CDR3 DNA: TGTGCCAGCAGCTCCCCTACGGCAACTAATGAAAAACTGTTTTTT
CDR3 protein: CASSSPTATNEKLFF

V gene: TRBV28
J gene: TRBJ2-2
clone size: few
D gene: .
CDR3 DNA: TGTGCCAGCAGTCCCAGGAGGGACACCGGGGAGCTGTTTTTT
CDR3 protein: CASSPRRDTGELFF

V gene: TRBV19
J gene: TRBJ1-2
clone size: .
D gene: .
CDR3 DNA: TGTGCCAGTAGTATGGCCAGGGACTATGGCTACACCTTC
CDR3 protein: CASSMARDYGYTF

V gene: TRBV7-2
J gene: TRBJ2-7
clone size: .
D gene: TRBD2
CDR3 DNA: TGTGCCAGCAGCCCGAGAAGCGGGGGGGCGACCGAGCAGTACTTC
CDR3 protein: CASSPRSGGATEQYF

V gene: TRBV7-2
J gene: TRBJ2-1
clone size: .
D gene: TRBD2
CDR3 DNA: TGTGCCAGCAGCTTCGGGACTAGCGGGGGTGGCGAGCAGTTCTTC
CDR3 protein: CASSFGTSGGGEQFF

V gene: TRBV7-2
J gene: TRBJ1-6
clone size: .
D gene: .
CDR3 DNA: TGTGCCAGCAGCTTAGGGTACAGGATAAATTCACCCCTCCACTTT
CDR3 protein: CASSLGYRINSPLHF

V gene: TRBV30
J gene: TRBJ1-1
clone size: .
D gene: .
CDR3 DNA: TGTGCCTGGACCAGGGGAATGAACACTGAAGCTTTCTTT
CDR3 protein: CAWTRGMNTEAFF

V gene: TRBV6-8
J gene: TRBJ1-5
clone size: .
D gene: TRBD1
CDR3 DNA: TGTGCCAGCAGCGAAGGGTGGGACAGGGGAGACAATCAGCCCCAGCATTTT
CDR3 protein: CASSEGWDRGDNQPQHF

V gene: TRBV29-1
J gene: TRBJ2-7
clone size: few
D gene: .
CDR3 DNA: TGCAGCGTCCTATGGACAGCCTCCTACGAGCAGTACTTC
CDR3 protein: CSVLWTASYEQYF

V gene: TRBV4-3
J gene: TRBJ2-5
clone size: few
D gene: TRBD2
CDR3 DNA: TGCGCCAGCAGCCAAGATTGGCTAGCGGGAGGAGGTGAGACCCAGTACTTC
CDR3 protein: CASSQDWLAGGGETQYF

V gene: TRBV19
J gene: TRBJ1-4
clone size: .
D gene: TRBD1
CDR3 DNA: TGTGCCAGTAGTCCCGGGACAGGGGCTGAAAAACTGTTTTTT
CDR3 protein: CASSPGTGAEKLFF

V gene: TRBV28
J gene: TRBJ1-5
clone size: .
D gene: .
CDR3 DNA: TGTGCCAGCAGACCCGCTACCAAGGACAGTGGACATGGTCAGCCCCAGCATTTT
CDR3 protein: CASRPATKDSGHGQPQHF

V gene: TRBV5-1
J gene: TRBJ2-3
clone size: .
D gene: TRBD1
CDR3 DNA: TGCGCCAGCAGCGTTGACAGGGGGCATACGCAGTATTTT
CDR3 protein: CASSVDRGHTQYF

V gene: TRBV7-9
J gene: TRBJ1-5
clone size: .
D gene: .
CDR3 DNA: TGTGCCAGCAGCGTAGCGGCCCCAGGGGTCCGAGTGGATCAGCCCCAGCATTTT
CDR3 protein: CASSVAAPGVRVDQPQHF

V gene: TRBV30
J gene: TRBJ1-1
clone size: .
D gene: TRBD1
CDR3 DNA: TGTGCCTGGAGTGCCTGGACAGGGGCTGAAGCTTTCTTT
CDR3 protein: CAWSAWTGAEAFF

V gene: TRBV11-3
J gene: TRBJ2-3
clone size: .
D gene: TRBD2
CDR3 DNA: TGTGCCAGCAGCTTAGGTGTCGAGCGGGGGACATACACAGATACGCAGTATTTT
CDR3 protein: CASSLGVERGTYTDTQYF

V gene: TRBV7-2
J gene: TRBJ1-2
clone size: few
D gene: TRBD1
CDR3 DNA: TGTGCCAGCAGCTTATCTACGGGACAGCCAACGGGCTACACCTTC
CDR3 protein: CASSLSTGQPTGYTF

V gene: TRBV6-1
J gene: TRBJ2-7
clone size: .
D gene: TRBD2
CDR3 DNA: TGTGCCAGCAGCCTAGCGGGAGCCTACGAGCAGTACTTC
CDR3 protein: CASSLAGAYEQYF

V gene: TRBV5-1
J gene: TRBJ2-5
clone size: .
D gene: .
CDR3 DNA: TGCGCCAGCAGCGCAGTGGACAGCCAAGAGACCCAGTACTTC
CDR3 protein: CASSAVDSQETQYF

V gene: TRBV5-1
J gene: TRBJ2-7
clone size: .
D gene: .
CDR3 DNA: TGCGCCAGCAGCTTCGGGGAAGGCTTCTACGAGCAGTACTTC
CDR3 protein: CASSFGEGFYEQYF

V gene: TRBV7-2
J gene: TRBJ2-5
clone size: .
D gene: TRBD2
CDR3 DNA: TGTGCCAGCAGCCGGGGGGGTGTCGGGACCCAGTACTTC
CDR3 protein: CASSRGGVGTQYF

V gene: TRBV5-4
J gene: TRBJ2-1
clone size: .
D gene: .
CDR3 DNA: TGTGCCAGCAGCTTTTTCGCAGACTACAATGAGCAGTTCTTC
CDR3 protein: CASSFFADYNEQFF

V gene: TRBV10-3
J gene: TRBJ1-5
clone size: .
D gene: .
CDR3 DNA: TGTGCCATCAGTTCCCACAACGCGGAGGTTGGGGGCTCGGAGCCCCAGCATTTT
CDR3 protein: CAISSHNAEVGGSEPQHF

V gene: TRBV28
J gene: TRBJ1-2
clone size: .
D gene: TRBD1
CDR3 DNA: TGTGCCAGCAGTGGGGGACAGGGACGGGATGGCTACACCTTC
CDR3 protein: CASSGGQGRDGYTF

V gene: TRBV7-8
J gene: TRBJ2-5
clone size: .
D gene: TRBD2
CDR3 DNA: TGTGCCAGCAGCTTAGGACCGGGACTAGCGGGGACCCAAGAGACCCAGTACTTC
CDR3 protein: CASSLGPGLAGTQETQYF

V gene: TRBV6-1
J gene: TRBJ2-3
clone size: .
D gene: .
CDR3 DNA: TGTGCCAGCAGTGAAGAGGTGGGAGAGGCAGATACGCAGTATTTT
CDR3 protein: CASSEEVGEADTQYF

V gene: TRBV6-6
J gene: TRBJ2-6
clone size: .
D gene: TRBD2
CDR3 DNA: TGTGCCAGCAGAGCGGGGAGTACCTCTGGGGCCAACGTCCTGACTTTC
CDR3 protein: CASRAGSTSGANVLTF